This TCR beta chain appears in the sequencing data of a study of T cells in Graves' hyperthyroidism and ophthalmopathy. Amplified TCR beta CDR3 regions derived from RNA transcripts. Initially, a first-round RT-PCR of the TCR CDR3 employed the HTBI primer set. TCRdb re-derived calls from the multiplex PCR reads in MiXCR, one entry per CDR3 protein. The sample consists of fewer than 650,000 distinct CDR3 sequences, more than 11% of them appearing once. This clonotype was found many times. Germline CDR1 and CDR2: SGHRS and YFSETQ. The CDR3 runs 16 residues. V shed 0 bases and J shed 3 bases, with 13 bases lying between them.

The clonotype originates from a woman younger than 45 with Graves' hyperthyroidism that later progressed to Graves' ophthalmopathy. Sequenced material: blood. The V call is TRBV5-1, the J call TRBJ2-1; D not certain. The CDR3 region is CASSLVDTEGYNEQFF. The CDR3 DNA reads TGCGCCAGCAGCTTGGTAGATACGGAAGGCTACAATGAGCAGTTCTTC.